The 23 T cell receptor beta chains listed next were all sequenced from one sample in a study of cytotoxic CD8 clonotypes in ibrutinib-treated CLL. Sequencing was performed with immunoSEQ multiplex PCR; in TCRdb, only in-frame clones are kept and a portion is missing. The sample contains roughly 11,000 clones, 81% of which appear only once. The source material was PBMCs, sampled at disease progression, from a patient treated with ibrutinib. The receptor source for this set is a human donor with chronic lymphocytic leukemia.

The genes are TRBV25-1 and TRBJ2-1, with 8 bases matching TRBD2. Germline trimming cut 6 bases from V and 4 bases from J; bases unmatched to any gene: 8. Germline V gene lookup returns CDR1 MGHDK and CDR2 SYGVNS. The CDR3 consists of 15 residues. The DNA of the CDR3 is TGTGCCAGCAGCCCGGGACTAGGGGTTTACAATGAGCAGTTCTTC. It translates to CASSPGLGVYNEQFF.

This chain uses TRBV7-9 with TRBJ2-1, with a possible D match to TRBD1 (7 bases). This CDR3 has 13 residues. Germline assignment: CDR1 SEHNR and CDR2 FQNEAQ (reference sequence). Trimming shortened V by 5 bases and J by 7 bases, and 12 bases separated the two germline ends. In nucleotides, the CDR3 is TGTGCCAGCAGCACCGCAGGGGGGAATGAGCAGTTCTTC. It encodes CASSTAGGNEQFF. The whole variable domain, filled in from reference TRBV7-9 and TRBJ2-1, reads DTGVSQNPRHKITKRGQNVTFRCDPISEHNRLYWYRQTLGQGPEFLTYFQNEAQLEKSRLLSDRFSAERPKGSFSTLEIQRTEQGDSAMYLCASSTAGGNEQFFGPGTRLTVL.

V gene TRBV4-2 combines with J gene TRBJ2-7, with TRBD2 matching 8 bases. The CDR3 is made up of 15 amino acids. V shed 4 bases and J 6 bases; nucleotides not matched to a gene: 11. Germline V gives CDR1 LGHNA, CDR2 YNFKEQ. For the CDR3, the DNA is TGTGCCAGCAGCCGAACAGCGGGAGCGGGTGGCGAGCAGTACTTC. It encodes CASSRTAGAGGEQYF.

The CDR3 sequence is CASSALAGDGNEQFF. As DNA, the CDR3 is TGTGCCAGCAGCGCCCTAGCGGGAGACGGGAATGAGCAGTTCTTC. The chain couples TRBV9 to TRBJ2-1; 10 bases are a match to TRBD2. This CDR3 is built from 15 residues. V trimming: 3 bases; J trimming: 7 bases; junction bases outside the gene matches: 7. Germline V gene data show CDR1 as SGDLS and CDR2 as YYNGEE.

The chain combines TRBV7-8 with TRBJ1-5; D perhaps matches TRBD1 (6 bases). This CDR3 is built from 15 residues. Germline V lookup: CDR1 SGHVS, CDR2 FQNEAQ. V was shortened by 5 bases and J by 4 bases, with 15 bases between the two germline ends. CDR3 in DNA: TGTGCCAGCAGCCCTTTCCTACAGGGAAATCAGCCCCAGCATTTT. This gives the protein CASSPFLQGNQPQHF. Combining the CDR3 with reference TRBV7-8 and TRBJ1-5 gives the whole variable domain GAGVSQSPRYKVAKRGQDVALRCDPISGHVSLFWYQQALGQGPEFLTYFQNEAQLDKSGLPSDRFFAERPEGSVSTLKIQRTQQEDSAVYLCASSPFLQGNQPQHFGDGTRLSIL.

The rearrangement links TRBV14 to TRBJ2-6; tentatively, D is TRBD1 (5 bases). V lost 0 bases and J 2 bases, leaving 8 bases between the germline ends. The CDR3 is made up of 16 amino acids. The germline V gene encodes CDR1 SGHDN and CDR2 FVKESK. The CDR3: CASSQDRVPGANVLTF. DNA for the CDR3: TGTGCCAGCAGCCAAGACAGGGTCCCTGGGGCCAACGTCCTGACTTTC.

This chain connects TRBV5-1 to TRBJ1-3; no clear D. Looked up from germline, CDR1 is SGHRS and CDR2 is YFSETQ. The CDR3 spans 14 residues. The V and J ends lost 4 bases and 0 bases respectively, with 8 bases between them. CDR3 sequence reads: CASSPDGSGNTIYF. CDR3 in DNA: TGCGCCAGCAGCCCGGACGGCTCTGGAAACACCATATATTTT. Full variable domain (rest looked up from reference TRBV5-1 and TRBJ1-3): KAGVTQTPRYLIKTRGQQVTLSCSPISGHRSVSWYQQTPGQGLQFLFEYFSETQRNKGNFPGRFSGRQFSNSRSEMNVSTLELGDSALYLCASSPDGSGNTIYFGEGSWLTVV.

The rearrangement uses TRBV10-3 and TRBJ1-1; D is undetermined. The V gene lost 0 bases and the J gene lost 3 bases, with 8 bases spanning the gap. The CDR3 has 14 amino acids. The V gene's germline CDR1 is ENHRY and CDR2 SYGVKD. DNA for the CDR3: TGTGCCATCAGTGAGTCTATGGATTACACTGAAGCTTTCTTT. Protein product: CAISESMDYTEAFF.

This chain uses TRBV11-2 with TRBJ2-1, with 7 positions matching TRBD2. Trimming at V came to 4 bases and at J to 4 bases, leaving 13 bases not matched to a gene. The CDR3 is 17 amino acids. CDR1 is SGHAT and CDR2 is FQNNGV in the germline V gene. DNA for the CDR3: TGTGCCAGCAGCTCCGGGGCTAGCGGAGAGGCTTACAATGAGCAGTTCTTC. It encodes CASSSGASGEAYNEQFF.

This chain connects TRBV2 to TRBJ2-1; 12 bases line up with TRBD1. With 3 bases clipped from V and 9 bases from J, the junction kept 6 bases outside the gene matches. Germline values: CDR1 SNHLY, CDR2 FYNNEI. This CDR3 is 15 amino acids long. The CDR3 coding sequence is TGTGCCAGCAGTGAGTTGGGGACAGGGGGCCCTGAGCAGTTCTTC. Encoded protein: CASSELGTGGPEQFF.

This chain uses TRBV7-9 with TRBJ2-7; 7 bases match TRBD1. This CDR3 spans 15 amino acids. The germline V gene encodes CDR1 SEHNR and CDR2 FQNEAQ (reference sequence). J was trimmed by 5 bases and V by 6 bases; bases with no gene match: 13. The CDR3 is CASSTYDREIHEQYF. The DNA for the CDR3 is TGTGCCAGCAGTACCTACGACAGGGAAATACACGAGCAGTACTTC.

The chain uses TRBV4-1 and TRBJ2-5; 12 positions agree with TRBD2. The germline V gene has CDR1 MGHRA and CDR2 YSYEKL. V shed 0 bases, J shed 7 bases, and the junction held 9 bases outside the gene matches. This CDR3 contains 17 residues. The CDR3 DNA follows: TGCGCCAGCAGCCAAGAAGCTAGCGGGAGGGCCTGGGGGACCCAGTACTTC. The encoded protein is CASSQEASGRAWGTQYF.

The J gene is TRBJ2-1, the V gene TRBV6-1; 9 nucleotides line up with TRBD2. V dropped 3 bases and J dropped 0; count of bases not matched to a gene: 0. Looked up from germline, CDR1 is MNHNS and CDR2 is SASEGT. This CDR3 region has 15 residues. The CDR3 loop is CASSETSGSYNEQFF. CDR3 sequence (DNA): TGTGCCAGCAGTGAGACTAGCGGCTCCTACAATGAGCAGTTCTTC.

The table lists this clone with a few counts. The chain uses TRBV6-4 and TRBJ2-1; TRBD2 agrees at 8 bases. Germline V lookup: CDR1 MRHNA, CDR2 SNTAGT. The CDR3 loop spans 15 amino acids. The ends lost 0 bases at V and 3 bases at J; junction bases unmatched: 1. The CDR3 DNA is TGTGCCAGCAGTGACTCGAGCGGGAGCTACAATGAGCAGTTCTTC. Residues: CASSDSSGSYNEQFF.

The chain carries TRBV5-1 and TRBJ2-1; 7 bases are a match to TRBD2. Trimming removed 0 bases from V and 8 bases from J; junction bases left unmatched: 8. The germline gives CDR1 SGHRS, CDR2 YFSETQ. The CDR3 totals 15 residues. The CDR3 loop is CASSLAGRESYEQFF. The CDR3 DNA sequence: TGCGCCAGCAGCTTGGCCGGGCGGGAGTCCTATGAGCAGTTCTTC.

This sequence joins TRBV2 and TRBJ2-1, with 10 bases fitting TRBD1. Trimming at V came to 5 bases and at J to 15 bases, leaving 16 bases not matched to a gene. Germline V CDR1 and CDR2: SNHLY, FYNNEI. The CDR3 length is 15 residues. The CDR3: CASSTTGGDDLPPFF. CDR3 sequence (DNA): TGTGCCAGCAGTACGACAGGGGGCGATGACTTGCCGCCGTTCTTC.

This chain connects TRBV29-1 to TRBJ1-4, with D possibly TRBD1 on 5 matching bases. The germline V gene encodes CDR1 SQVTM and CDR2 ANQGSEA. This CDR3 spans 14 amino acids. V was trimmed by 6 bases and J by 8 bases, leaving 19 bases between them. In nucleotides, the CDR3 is TGCAGCGTCAGGGACCCTAAGGGGAACGAAAAACTGTTTTTT. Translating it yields CSVRDPKGNEKLFF.

This CDR3 is CASSGVESYNEQFF. The CDR3 DNA follows: TGTGCCAGCAGCGGGGTGGAGTCCTACAATGAGCAGTTCTTC. The V gene is TRBV9, the J gene TRBJ2-1; D remains unclear. The germline V gene encodes CDR1 SGDLS and CDR2 YYNGEE. Between the trimmed V and J ends, which lost 3 bases and 1 base, there was a span of 8 bases. The CDR3 contains 14 residues.

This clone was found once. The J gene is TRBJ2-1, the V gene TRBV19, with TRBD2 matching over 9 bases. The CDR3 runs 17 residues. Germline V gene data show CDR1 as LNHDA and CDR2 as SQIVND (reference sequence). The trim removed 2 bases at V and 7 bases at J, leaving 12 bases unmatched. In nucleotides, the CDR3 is TGTGCCAGTAGTATATACAGTCGGGCGGGAGGGCGGAATGAGCAGTTCTTC. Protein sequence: CASSIYSRAGGRNEQFF.

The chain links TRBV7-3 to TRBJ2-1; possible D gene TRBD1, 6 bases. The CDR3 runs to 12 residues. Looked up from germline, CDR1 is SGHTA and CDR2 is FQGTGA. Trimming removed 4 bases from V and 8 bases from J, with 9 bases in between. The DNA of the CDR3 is TGTGCCAGCAGCTCCGAGGGGGATGAGCAGTTCTTC. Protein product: CASSSEGDEQFF. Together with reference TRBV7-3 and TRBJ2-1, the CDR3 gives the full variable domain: GAGVSQTPSNKVTEKGKYVELRCDPISGHTALYWYRQSLGQGPEFLIYFQGTGAADDSGLPNDRFFAVRPEGSVSTLKIQRTERGDSAVYLCASSSEGDEQFFGPGTRLTVL.

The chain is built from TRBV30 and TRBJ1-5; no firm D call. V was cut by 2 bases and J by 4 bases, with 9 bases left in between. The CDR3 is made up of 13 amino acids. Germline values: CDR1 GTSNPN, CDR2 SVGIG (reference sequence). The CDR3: CAWSRQENQPQHF. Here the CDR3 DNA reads TGTGCCTGGAGTAGGCAGGAGAATCAGCCCCAGCATTTT.

The CDR3 coding sequence is TGTGCCAGCTCACCAGATACGGACCTCTCCTACAATGAGCAGTTCTTC. Protein product: CASSPDTDLSYNEQFF. The chain couples TRBV18 to TRBJ2-1; no definite D call. Germline assignment: CDR1 KGHSH and CDR2 LQKENI. The CDR3 has 16 amino acids. Trimming pared 2 bases from V and 0 bases from J, leaving 11 bases between.

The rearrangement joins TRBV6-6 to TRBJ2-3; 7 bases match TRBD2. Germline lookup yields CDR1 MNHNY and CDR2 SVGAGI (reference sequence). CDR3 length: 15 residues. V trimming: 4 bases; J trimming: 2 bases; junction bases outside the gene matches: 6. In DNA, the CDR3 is TGTGCCAGCAGTTTGGGACTACCCGACACAGATACGCAGTATTTT. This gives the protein CASSLGLPDTDTQYF.